A selection of T cell receptor beta chains follows, all from one sample in a study of T cell repertoires in cytomegalovirus infection. TCRdb analysed the reads with MiXCR anew, one entry per CDR3 protein. The sample lists around 740,000 distinct CDR3 sequences; about 40% were seen once. The sequenced sample was PBMCs. Every receptor here comes from a human donor in good health (CMV status not recorded). Some clones in this sample may be carry-over from other donors' samples. CDR3s include the opening cysteine and the closing phenylalanine or tryptophan. Fields, in order: D gene, J gene, V gene, clone size, CDR3 DNA, CDR3 protein. The D gene is left open where the match is weak. Some rows mark clone size as missing; the rest say once, few, many or name a class of expanded clone.

.	TRBJ2-3	TRBV7-2	.	TGTGCCACCAGCTTAATGAGCTGGAGCACAGATACGCAGTATTTT	CATSLMSWSTDTQYF
.	TRBJ1-3	TRBV27	.	TGTGCCAGCAGCCTCGATCTAGGGGCTGGAAACACCATATATTTT	CASSLDLGAGNTIYF
.	TRBJ1-5	TRBV28	.	TGCGCCAGCAGTCTCCCCCGACCAGGAGGCAATCAGCCCCAGCATTTT	CASSLPRPGGNQPQHF
TRBD2	TRBJ2-7	TRBV6-1	few	TGTGCCAGCAGACCCGGGAGGAGCTCCTACGAGCAGTACTTC	CASRPGRSSYEQYF
.	TRBJ2-5	TRBV27	few	TGTGCCAGCAGTTCCCAGGGCTCCCCAGAGACCCAGTACTTC	CASSSQGSPETQYF
.	TRBJ2-3	TRBV30	.	TGTGCCTGGAGTGGTGGTCCGCGCACAGATACGCAGTATTTT	CAWSGGPRTDTQYF
.	TRBJ2-7	TRBV12-3/TRBV12-4	.	TGTGCCAGCAGTCCACCGGGGACTTCCTACGAGCAGTACTTC	CASSPPGTSYEQYF
.	TRBJ1-1	TRBV20-1	.	TGCAGTGCAATGCCGAACACTGAAGCTTTCTTT	CSAMPNTEAFF
TRBD2	TRBJ2-7	TRBV12-3/TRBV12-4	.	TGTGCCAGGAACCTAGGGGCGAGCGGGAGGTCCTACGAGCAGTACTTC	CARNLGASGRSYEQYF
TRBD2	TRBJ2-3	TRBV7-2	many	TGTGCCAGCAGGCTAGCGGGGGGGCCTTATACGCAGTATTTT	CASRLAGGPYTQYF
TRBD1	TRBJ1-4	TRBV6-2/TRBV6-3	.	TGTGCCAGCGAAAAAGAACACGGGACAGACTATGAAAAACTGTTTTTT	CASEKEHGTDYEKLFF
TRBD2	TRBJ2-1	TRBV5-1	.	TGCGCCAGCAGCTTGGAACGAGCGGGAGGTCCAGTCTTC	CASSLERAGGPVF
TRBD1	TRBJ1-2	TRBV14	.	TGTGCCAGCAGCCAGAGACCGGGACAGAACTATGGCTACACCTTC	CASSQRPGQNYGYTF
.	TRBJ1-2	TRBV19	few	TGTGCCAGTAGTATTTCGGCAGGCTATGGCTACACCTTC	CASSISAGYGYTF
.	TRBJ1-6	TRBV6-6	.	TGTGCCAGCAGTTATAATGGGGTTGAATCACCCCTCCACTTT	CASSYNGVESPLHF
.	TRBJ2-7	TRBV7-8	few	TGTGCCAGCAGCTTGGATCAGGGGCCCTCCTACGAGCAGTACTTC	CASSLDQGPSYEQYF
.	TRBJ1-2	TRBV27	few	TGTGCCAGCAGGTCTAAGACAGGAGCCCTTGGTGGCTACACCTTC	CASRSKTGALGGYTF
TRBD1	TRBJ1-5	TRBV12-3/TRBV12-4	.	TGTGCCAGCAGACACACCGGACAGGGGCGAAAATCCGACGTCAATCAGCCCCAGCATTTT	CASRHTGQGRKSDVNQPQHF
TRBD1	TRBJ2-7	TRBV28	few	TGTGCCAGCAGTTATGACAGGGGAAGCTCCTACGAGCAGTACTTC	CASSYDRGSSYEQYF
TRBD1	TRBJ1-6	TRBV7-6	many	TGTGCCAGCAGCCCACAGACAGGGACTAATTCACCCCTCCACTTT	CASSPQTGTNSPLHF
.	TRBJ1-1	TRBV7-6	many	TGTGCCAGCAGCGCCCTTGGGGGAAGGAACACTGAAGCTTTCTTT	CASSALGGRNTEAFF
.	TRBJ2-1	TRBV28	.	TGTGCCACCGGAGGTTTCAATGAGCAGTTCTTC	CATGGFNEQFF
.	TRBJ1-5	TRBV28	few	TGTGCCAGCACCCGGGGCGCATACCCCCAGCATTTT	CASTRGAYPQHF
.	TRBJ2-7	TRBV27	.	TGTGCCAGCAGTTTTATGGGGGACTACGAGCAGTACTTC	CASSFMGDYEQYF
.	TRBJ2-5	TRBV6-1	few	TGTGCCAGCAGTGAAGTAGGCAGCCCAGAGACCCAGTACTTC	CASSEVGSPETQYF
.	TRBJ2-3	TRBV2	few	TGTGCCAGCAGTGTATTTTCAACGGGACCACCTGATACGCAGTATTTT	CASSVFSTGPPDTQYF
.	TRBJ2-1	TRBV28	.	TGTGCCAGCAGTCTTGCCTCGGCTAGGGGCTCCTACAATGAGCAGTTCTTC	CASSLASARGSYNEQFF
TRBD1	TRBJ2-1	TRBV4-1	few	TGCGCCAGCAGCCACGCGGCGGGACAGGGGAGGTACAATGAGCAGTTCTTC	CASSHAAGQGRYNEQFF
.	TRBJ1-4	TRBV7-3	once	TGTGCCAGCAGCTTAACGTTAACATGGGGCGCCTGTGACAGGACCCTAGATGAAAAACTGTTTTTT	CASSLTLTWGACDRTLDEKLFF
.	TRBJ2-1	TRBV7-6	.	TGTGCCAGCAGCTTAGAAGTGCGGACATTCATATCCCCCAATTACAATGAGCAGTTCTTC	CASSLEVRTFISPNYNEQFF
.	TRBJ1-5	TRBV19	.	TGTGCCAGTAGTATTTACCGCGGGGCCCGAAATAGTCAGCCCCAGCATTTT	CASSIYRGARNSQPQHF
TRBD1	TRBJ2-7	TRBV5-1	.	TGCGCCAGCAGCTTGGCTCACGGGACAGCTTCCTACGAGCAGTACTTC	CASSLAHGTASYEQYF
TRBD2	TRBJ2-7	TRBV12-3/TRBV12-4	.	TGTGCCAGCAGCTCCGGTAGCGGGAGGACCTACGAGCAGTACTTC	CASSSGSGRTYEQYF
.	TRBJ2-2	TRBV24-1	.	TGTGCCACCAGACCCGCCCCCGGCGGGACCGTCGCGAACACCGGGGAGCTGTTTTTT	CATRPAPGGTVANTGELFF
.	TRBJ1-1	TRBV19	.	TGTGCCAGTAGTATCAGGATCCTGGGCACTGAAGCTTTCTTT	CASSIRILGTEAFF
.	TRBJ2-5	TRBV24-1	.	TGTGCCACCAGTGATTCCGTCTACCGGGGCAAAGAGACCCAGTACTTC	CATSDSVYRGKETQYF
.	TRBJ1-2	TRBV28	.	TGTGCCCGCAGTTTATCCCGGGTCTATGGCTACACCTTC	CARSLSRVYGYTF
TRBD1	TRBJ2-2	TRBV28	.	TGTGCCAGCAGTTTTCGAGGGGGCGCTACCGGGGAGCTGTTTTTT	CASSFRGGATGELFF
.	TRBJ2-1	TRBV6-1	few	TGTGCCAGCGCGCGAGGGGTCGGCAATGAGCAGTTCTTC	CASARGVGNEQFF
.	TRBJ2-7	TRBV19	.	TGTGCCAGTAGTATTCGGGGATCCAGGAACGAGCAGTACTTC	CASSIRGSRNEQYF
.	TRBJ1-5	TRBV28	few	TGTGCCAGCAGTCTCCGTGGAGGAAATCCTCATTTT	CASSLRGGNPHF
.	TRBJ2-7	TRBV7-2	few	TGTGCCAGCAGTGGGGGGTCAAACTACTACGAGCAGTACTTC	CASSGGSNYYEQYF
.	TRBJ1-2	TRBV5-4	few	TGTGCCAGCAGCTTATCCGGGACCGATGGCTACACCTTC	CASSLSGTDGYTF
.	TRBJ1-6	TRBV9	.	TGTGCCAGCGGTGGGTCGGACCTACCCCTCCACTTT	CASGGSDLPLHF
.	TRBJ2-3	TRBV28	many	TGTGCCAGCAGCCCCGGGGGGCTAGAGCGAGATACGCAGTATTTT	CASSPGGLERDTQYF
TRBD1	TRBJ2-3	TRBV10-3	few	TGTGCCATCATGGAGAGGGGGCCCAAGCCTAGCACAGATACGCAGTATTTT	CAIMERGPKPSTDTQYF
TRBD1	TRBJ1-2	TRBV28	.	TGTGCCAGCAGTTTCCCTGGACAGGGTTATAATGGCTACACCTTC	CASSFPGQGYNGYTF
TRBD1	TRBJ2-4	TRBV7-9	.	TGTGCCAGCAGCCACCCCGACAGGGGCTCTTTCAAAAACATTCAGTACTTC	CASSHPDRGSFKNIQYF
TRBD1	TRBJ2-2	TRBV19	few	TGTGCCAGTAGTCCCACTCAGGGACAGGGGGTATTCGGGGAGCTGTTTTTT	CASSPTQGQGVFGELFF
.	TRBJ1-1	TRBV10-3	.	TGTGCCATCAGTGAGACCTGGACAGCGAACACTGAAGCTTTCTTT	CAISETWTANTEAFF
.	TRBJ1-3	TRBV6-1	few	TGTGCCAGCAGTGATCTCTCTGGAAACACCATATATTTT	CASSDLSGNTIYF
.	TRBJ1-1	TRBV5-4	.	TGTGCCAGCAGCTTGGCATCAGTGCTCACTGAAGCTTTCTTT	CASSLASVLTEAFF
.	TRBJ2-7	TRBV7-2	.	TGTGCCAGCAGCTTAAGGGGGAGGCACGAGCAGTACTTC	CASSLRGRHEQYF
.	TRBJ1-5	TRBV5-1	.	TGCGCCAGCAGCTTGGGGGGCCAGGGGAGTCCCCAGCATTTT	CASSLGGQGSPQHF
.	TRBJ2-2	TRBV11-2	.	TGTGCCAGCCGGCGAGGCTCTGGACCTATGAACACCGGGGAGCTGTTTTTT	CASRRGSGPMNTGELFF
.	TRBJ1-5	TRBV30	.	TGTGCCTGGAGTGTGGTGGGTTTTAATCAGCCCCAGCATTTT	CAWSVVGFNQPQHF
TRBD2	TRBJ2-1	TRBV27	.	TGTGCCAGCAGTTTGCGGGGTCCTAGCGGGGGGGCAAGAAACAATGAGCAGTTCTTC	CASSLRGPSGGARNNEQFF
.	TRBJ1-1	TRBV7-8	few	TGTGCCAGCAGCTTAGGGAGGGGCATCACTGAAGCTTTCTTT	CASSLGRGITEAFF
.	TRBJ1-1	TRBV28	few	TGTGCCAGCAGTACCTGGGGGCATACCCACCTGAACACTGAAGCTTTCTTT	CASSTWGHTHLNTEAFF